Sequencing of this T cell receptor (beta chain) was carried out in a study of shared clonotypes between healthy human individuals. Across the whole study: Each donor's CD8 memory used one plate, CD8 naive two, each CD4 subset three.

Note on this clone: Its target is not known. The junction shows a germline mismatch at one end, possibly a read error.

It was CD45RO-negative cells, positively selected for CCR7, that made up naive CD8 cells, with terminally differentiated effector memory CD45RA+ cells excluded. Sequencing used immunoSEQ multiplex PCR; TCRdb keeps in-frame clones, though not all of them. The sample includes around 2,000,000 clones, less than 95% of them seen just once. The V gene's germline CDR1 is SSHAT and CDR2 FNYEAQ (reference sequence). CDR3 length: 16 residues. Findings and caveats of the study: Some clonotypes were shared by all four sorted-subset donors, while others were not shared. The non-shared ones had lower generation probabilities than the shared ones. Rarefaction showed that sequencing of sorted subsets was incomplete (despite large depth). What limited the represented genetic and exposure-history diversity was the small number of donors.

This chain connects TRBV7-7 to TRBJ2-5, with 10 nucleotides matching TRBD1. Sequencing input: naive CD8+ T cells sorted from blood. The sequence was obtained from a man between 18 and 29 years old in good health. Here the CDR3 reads CASSWTPGQGTETQYF. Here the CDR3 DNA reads TGTGCTAGCAGCTGGACCCCGGGACAGGGGACGGAGACCCAGTACTTC.